This TCR beta chain derives from a study of cytomegalovirus exposure and HLA in healthy donors. Background on the study: In terms of ancestry, the Caucasian-associated cluster contained 80% to 90% of the 300 to 400 genotyped donors. The study's findings and limits: Follow-up analysis found HLA locus-dependent TCR association rates, highest for DRB1 and lowest for HLA-C.

A note on this clone: Its antigen remains unknown.

The PCR ran on 60 Vbeta and 13 Jbeta primers. Profiled with immunoSEQ multiplex PCR; TCRdb holds only in-frame clones, not every one. The sample records roughly 140,000 clones, over 60% being singletons. Germline V gene lookup returns CDR1 ENHRY and CDR2 SYGVKD. Trimming shortened V by 10 bases and J by 1 base, and 13 bases separated the two germline ends. This CDR3 is built from 13 residues. Material for sequencing was PBMCs. The chain carries TRBV10-3 and TRBJ1-1; D might be TRBD1 (6 bases). The TCR originated in a man aged 35 to 55 in good health and CMV-seropositive. CDR3 loop: CATDPGQNTEAFF. CDR3 nucleotide sequence: TGTGCCACCGATCCGGGACAGAACACTGAAGCTTTCTTT.